This T cell receptor beta chain was profiled in a study of T-cell memory formation after mild COVID-19. Study information: The two donors had largely donor-specific TCR clusters.

TCRdb called the 5' RACE reads again in MiXCR, with one record for every CDR3 protein. Of around 410,000 distinct CDR3 sequences detected, more than 20% appear once; the ten largest clones hold around 13%. The CDR3 has 15 residues. The germline V gene has CDR1 SGHNT and CDR2 YYREEE (reference sequence). Trimming removed 1 base from V and 3 bases from J, with 13 bases in between. The gene calls are TRBV5-4 and TRBJ2-5; unclear D gene. Sequencing was carried out using PBMCs or a T cell subset sorted from them (not recorded which). The sequence was collected from an adult woman who had mild COVID-19 (a few samples of this study predate the infection). Cell type and time point are not known. The CDR3 DNA reads TGTGCCAGCAGCTTGTTGTGGAGTTCGGAAGAGACCCAGTACTTC. This translates into CASSLLWSSEETQYF.